A selection of T cell receptor beta chains follows, all from one sample in a study of T cells in Graves' hyperthyroidism and ophthalmopathy. MiXCR, applied by TCRdb to the multiplex PCR reads, yields one record per CDR3 protein. The data show under 350,000 distinct CDR3 sequences, with around 23% seen just once and roughly 52% held by the top ten. The sequencing sample was made of blood. Receptor source: a woman between 50 and 59 years old with Graves' hyperthyroidism. Each CDR3 is given with its conserved first and last residue. The order of the fields is J gene, V gene, CDR3 length, D gene, clone size, CDR3 protein, CDR3 DNA. The D gene is left open where the match is weak. Clone sizes are given selectively: once, few, many, or a class where the clone is expanded.

j_gene: TRBJ1-2; v_gene: TRBV10-3; len: 12; d_gene: -; abundance: -; CDR3aa: CAIGGGASGYTF; CDR3nt: TGTGCCATCGGAGGGGGGGCGAGCGGCTACACCTTC
j_gene: TRBJ1-2; v_gene: TRBV4-2; len: 14; d_gene: TRBD1; abundance: -; CDR3aa: CASRGRDRGYGYTF; CDR3nt: TGTGCCAGCAGGGGACGTGACAGGGGCTATGGCTACACCTTC
j_gene: TRBJ1-2; v_gene: TRBV4-1; len: 15; d_gene: TRBD1; abundance: few; CDR3aa: CASSQPSGTAYGYTF; CDR3nt: TGCGCCAGCAGCCAACCCTCCGGGACAGCCTATGGCTACACCTTC
j_gene: TRBJ2-5; v_gene: TRBV11-2; len: 17; d_gene: -; abundance: many; CDR3aa: CASSFPRGPGNQETQYF; CDR3nt: TGTGCCAGCAGCTTCCCCAGGGGTCCTGGGAACCAAGAGACCCAGTACTTC
j_gene: TRBJ2-7; v_gene: TRBV20-1; len: 12; d_gene: -; abundance: -; CDR3aa: CSAMRSYYEQYF; CDR3nt: TGCAGTGCTATGCGCTCATACTACGAGCAGTACTTC
j_gene: TRBJ1-2; v_gene: TRBV19; len: 12; d_gene: -; abundance: few; CDR3aa: CASEYGAYGYTF; CDR3nt: TGTGCCAGTGAATACGGAGCTTATGGCTACACCTTC
j_gene: TRBJ1-2; v_gene: TRBV20-1; len: 16; d_gene: -; abundance: many; CDR3aa: CSARSGGRPSNYGYTF; CDR3nt: TGCAGTGCTAGAAGCGGGGGACGGCCGAGTAACTATGGCTACACCTTC
j_gene: TRBJ1-4; v_gene: TRBV3-1; len: 12; d_gene: -; abundance: many; CDR3aa: CASSPLGEKLFF; CDR3nt: TGTGCCAGCAGCCCCTTGGGTGAAAAACTGTTTTTT
j_gene: TRBJ2-2; v_gene: TRBV3-1; len: 14; d_gene: -; abundance: -; CDR3aa: CASRFQGITGELFF; CDR3nt: TGTGCCAGCAGGTTCCAGGGAATCACCGGGGAGCTGTTTTTT
j_gene: TRBJ2-6; v_gene: TRBV7-2; len: 20; d_gene: TRBD2; abundance: once; CDR3aa: CASSPPFGLAGRAGANVLTF; CDR3nt: TGTGCCAGCAGCCCCCCATTCGGGCTAGCGGGACGGGCCGGGGCCAACGTCCTGACTTTC
j_gene: TRBJ2-7; v_gene: TRBV7-6; len: 16; d_gene: TRBD1; abundance: many; CDR3aa: CASSSSSQGGSTEQYF; CDR3nt: TGTGCCAGCAGCTCCTCCTCACAGGGGGGTTCCACCGAGCAGTACTTC
j_gene: TRBJ2-7; v_gene: TRBV6-1; len: 15; d_gene: -; abundance: -; CDR3aa: CASSELPRDSYEQYF; CDR3nt: TGTGCCAGCAGTGAACTTCCCAGAGATTCCTACGAGCAGTACTTC
j_gene: TRBJ1-1; v_gene: TRBV27; len: 14; d_gene: -; abundance: many; CDR3aa: CASSLEGRGTEAFF; CDR3nt: TGTGCCAGCAGTTTAGAGGGGAGGGGCACTGAAGCTTTCTTT
j_gene: TRBJ2-5; v_gene: TRBV7-9; len: 17; d_gene: -; abundance: -; CDR3aa: CASSLAGGPYFPETQYF; CDR3nt: TGTGCCAGCAGCTTAGCGGGGGGGCCATATTTTCCGGAGACCCAGTACTTC
j_gene: TRBJ2-3; v_gene: TRBV10-2; len: 13; d_gene: TRBD2; abundance: once; CDR3aa: CASTLAGIDTQYF; CDR3nt: TGCGCCAGCACCCTAGCGGGGATAGATACGCAGTATTTT
j_gene: TRBJ2-1; v_gene: TRBV7-3; len: 15; d_gene: TRBD1; abundance: -; CDR3aa: CASSVTGGKANEQFF; CDR3nt: TGTGCCAGCAGCGTCACAGGGGGCAAGGCTAATGAGCAGTTCTTC
j_gene: TRBJ2-1; v_gene: TRBV9; len: 13; d_gene: -; abundance: few; CDR3aa: CASSPDFHDEQFF; CDR3nt: TGTGCCAGCAGCCCCGACTTCCATGATGAGCAGTTCTTC
j_gene: TRBJ2-7; v_gene: TRBV28; len: 15; d_gene: -; abundance: many; CDR3aa: CASSVPLGQTYEQYF; CDR3nt: TGTGCCAGCAGTGTGCCCCTTGGACAGACCTACGAGCAGTACTTC
j_gene: TRBJ2-7; v_gene: TRBV20-1; len: 13; d_gene: -; abundance: many; CDR3aa: CSARDPRDYEQYF; CDR3nt: TGCAGTGCTAGAGATCCCAGGGACTACGAGCAGTACTTC
j_gene: TRBJ2-2; v_gene: TRBV10-3; len: 14; d_gene: -; abundance: many; CDR3aa: CAISQTGNTGELFF; CDR3nt: TGTGCCATCAGTCAGACAGGGAACACCGGGGAGCTGTTTTTT
j_gene: TRBJ2-7; v_gene: TRBV10-1; len: 18; d_gene: TRBD1; abundance: many; CDR3aa: CASIGDRGAPSGPYEQYF; CDR3nt: TGCGCCAGCATAGGGGACAGGGGAGCGCCTAGCGGACCGTACGAGCAGTACTTC
j_gene: TRBJ2-3; v_gene: TRBV28; len: 16; d_gene: TRBD2; abundance: once; CDR3aa: CASSFVQMTSGPTQYF; CDR3nt: TGTGCCAGCAGTTTTGTTCAGATGACTAGCGGCCCTACGCAGTATTTT
j_gene: TRBJ1-2; v_gene: TRBV24-1; len: 16; d_gene: -; abundance: many; CDR3aa: CATSDASDETNYGYTF; CDR3nt: TGTGCCACCAGTGACGCATCGGACGAGACAAACTATGGCTACACCTTC
j_gene: TRBJ1-6; v_gene: TRBV28; len: 16; d_gene: TRBD1; abundance: -; CDR3aa: CASSLYVTGGNSPLHF; CDR3nt: TGTGCCAGCAGTTTGTATGTGACAGGGGGGAATTCACCCCTCCACTTT
j_gene: TRBJ1-1; v_gene: TRBV18; len: 15; d_gene: -; abundance: many; CDR3aa: CASSPREGSGTEAFF; CDR3nt: TGTGCCAGCTCACCCCGGGAAGGTTCGGGTACTGAAGCTTTCTTT
j_gene: TRBJ2-3; v_gene: TRBV18; len: 17; d_gene: TRBD2; abundance: few; CDR3aa: CASSPLDLAGGSDTQYF; CDR3nt: TGTGCCAGCTCACCACTCGATCTAGCGGGGGGATCAGATACGCAGTATTTT
j_gene: TRBJ2-3; v_gene: TRBV6-4; len: 14; d_gene: -; abundance: few; CDR3aa: CASSDSDVRGTQYF; CDR3nt: TGTGCCAGCAGTGACTCGGACGTGAGGGGTACGCAGTATTTT
j_gene: TRBJ2-1; v_gene: TRBV20-1; len: 18; d_gene: TRBD2; abundance: -; CDR3aa: CSARPYAAISGGLGEQFF; CDR3nt: TGCAGTGCTAGACCGTATGCAGCAATTAGCGGGGGGTTGGGTGAGCAGTTCTTC
j_gene: TRBJ2-1; v_gene: TRBV20-1; len: 14; d_gene: TRBD2; abundance: many; CDR3aa: CSATAGGLYNEQFF; CDR3nt: TGCAGTGCTACAGCGGGGGGGCTCTACAATGAGCAGTTCTTC
j_gene: TRBJ2-3; v_gene: TRBV7-9; len: 15; d_gene: -; abundance: many; CDR3aa: CASSLAPTGRDTQYF; CDR3nt: TGTGCCAGCAGCTTAGCCCCGACAGGCCGGGATACGCAGTATTTT
j_gene: TRBJ2-7; v_gene: TRBV11-2; len: 16; d_gene: TRBD2; abundance: many; CDR3aa: CASSLGFVAGGHEQYF; CDR3nt: TGTGCCAGCAGCTTAGGGTTTGTCGCGGGAGGGCACGAGCAGTACTTC
j_gene: TRBJ2-1; v_gene: TRBV28; len: 15; d_gene: TRBD2; abundance: -; CDR3aa: CASSLMTSGYNEQFF; CDR3nt: TGTGCCAGCAGTTTAATGACTAGCGGCTACAATGAGCAGTTCTTC
j_gene: TRBJ2-1; v_gene: TRBV6-1; len: 13; d_gene: -; abundance: many; CDR3aa: CASSYGRANEQFF; CDR3nt: TGTGCCAGCAGTTATGGCAGGGCAAATGAGCAGTTCTTC
j_gene: TRBJ2-5; v_gene: TRBV6-1; len: 18; d_gene: TRBD2; abundance: many; CDR3aa: CASSESRARGVSQETQYF; CDR3nt: TGTGCCAGCAGTGAAAGCCGGGCCCGGGGGGTGAGTCAAGAGACCCAGTACTTC
j_gene: TRBJ1-5; v_gene: TRBV28; len: 15; d_gene: TRBD1; abundance: -; CDR3aa: CASRRPGQGPQPQHF; CDR3nt: TGTGCCAGCAGGCGCCCAGGACAGGGCCCTCAGCCCCAGCATTTT
j_gene: TRBJ1-2; v_gene: TRBV7-9; len: 17; d_gene: -; abundance: few; CDR3aa: CASSLDSAGRQGYGYTF; CDR3nt: TGTGCCAGCAGCTTAGATTCCGCCGGTCGGCAGGGCTATGGCTACACCTTC
j_gene: TRBJ1-1; v_gene: TRBV6-2/TRBV6-3; len: 10; d_gene: -; abundance: many; CDR3aa: CASSHGKAFF; CDR3nt: TGTGCCAGCAGCCACGGTAAAGCTTTCTTT
j_gene: TRBJ1-6; v_gene: TRBV4-1; len: 17; d_gene: TRBD1; abundance: few; CDR3aa: CASSQPRQGASNSPLHF; CDR3nt: TGCGCCAGCAGCCAGCCCCGTCAGGGGGCAAGTAATTCACCCCTCCACTTT
j_gene: TRBJ1-5; v_gene: TRBV24-1; len: 19; d_gene: TRBD1; abundance: -; CDR3aa: CATSDRPGQGIDSNQPQHF; CDR3nt: TGTGCCACCAGTGATCGACCGGGACAGGGAATAGACAGCAATCAGCCCCAGCATTTT
j_gene: TRBJ2-7; v_gene: TRBV24-1; len: 14; d_gene: -; abundance: -; CDR3aa: CATSDPDDSYEQYF; CDR3nt: TGTGCCACCAGTGACCCTGACGACTCCTACGAGCAGTACTTC
j_gene: TRBJ2-7; v_gene: TRBV10-3; len: 12; d_gene: TRBD1; abundance: -; CDR3aa: CAARDSSYEQYF; CDR3nt: TGTGCCGCCCGGGACAGCTCCTACGAGCAGTACTTC
j_gene: TRBJ2-5; v_gene: TRBV3-1; len: 14; d_gene: TRBD2; abundance: many; CDR3aa: CASSPRGLAETQYF; CDR3nt: TGTGCCAGCAGCCCAAGGGGACTAGCGGAGACCCAGTACTTC
j_gene: TRBJ2-5; v_gene: TRBV28; len: 14; d_gene: -; abundance: many; CDR3aa: CASSLTQLGETQYF; CDR3nt: TGTGCCAGCAGTTTGACCCAATTGGGAGAGACCCAGTACTTC
j_gene: TRBJ2-7; v_gene: TRBV7-6; len: 16; d_gene: TRBD2; abundance: -; CDR3aa: CASSPPSREGAYEQYF; CDR3nt: TGTGCCAGCAGCCCCCCTTCGCGGGAGGGGGCCTACGAGCAGTACTTC
j_gene: TRBJ1-1; v_gene: TRBV18; len: 15; d_gene: -; abundance: -; CDR3aa: CASSPPGRKNTEAFF; CDR3nt: TGTGCCAGCTCACCACCAGGCAGAAAGAACACTGAAGCTTTCTTT
j_gene: TRBJ1-2; v_gene: TRBV20-1; len: 11; d_gene: -; abundance: -; CDR3aa: CSAWGFGGYTF; CDR3nt: TGCAGTGCGTGGGGATTTGGTGGCTACACCTTC
j_gene: TRBJ2-7; v_gene: TRBV5-6; len: 15; d_gene: TRBD2; abundance: many; CDR3aa: CASSHRLAGAREQYF; CDR3nt: TGTGCCAGCAGCCATAGACTAGCGGGAGCACGAGAGCAGTACTTC
j_gene: TRBJ2-2; v_gene: TRBV5-1; len: 16; d_gene: TRBD2; abundance: -; CDR3aa: CASSGTSGGAAGELFF; CDR3nt: TGCGCCAGCTCGGGGACTAGCGGGGGGGCCGCCGGGGAGCTGTTTTTT
j_gene: TRBJ2-1; v_gene: TRBV28; len: 17; d_gene: TRBD1; abundance: many; CDR3aa: CASSPRTGKVSYNEQFF; CDR3nt: TGTGCCAGCAGTCCCCGGACAGGCAAGGTCTCCTACAATGAGCAGTTCTTC
j_gene: TRBJ1-1; v_gene: TRBV30; len: 13; d_gene: -; abundance: -; CDR3aa: CTWSRQVGTEAFF; CDR3nt: TGTACCTGGAGTCGGCAGGTCGGAACTGAAGCTTTCTTT
j_gene: TRBJ1-4; v_gene: TRBV5-1; len: 16; d_gene: -; abundance: few; CDR3aa: CASNPGGDSTNEKLFF; CDR3nt: TGCGCCAGCAACCCGGGGGGGGACTCAACTAATGAAAAACTGTTTTTT